Following are 22 T cell receptor beta chains from one sample sequenced in a study of regulatory T cells in long-lasting Graves disease. Time point defined: newly diagnosed GD, antithyroid drugs for less than 3 months. RNA isolated from PBMCs was used to make the TCR library. Building the TCR beta libraries relied on iRepertoire HTBI primers, and CDR3 regions underwent Arm-PCR. TCRdb passed the multiplex PCR reads through MiXCR, listing each CDR3 protein once. This sample yields roughly 560,000 distinct CDR3 sequences, of which more than 10% are seen a single time; over 7% belongs to the top ten. A further study also used this sample, focusing on T cells in Graves' hyperthyroidism and ophthalmopathy.

Sequenced here: peripheral blood mononuclear cells (PBMCs), sampled at new diagnosis, from a patient treated with antithyroid drugs. Every receptor here comes from a woman aged 30 to 39 with Graves disease.

This clonotype was seen many times. CDR3 in amino acids: CASSLRWTANYGYTF. Here the CDR3 DNA reads TGTGCCAGCAGCCTACGATGGACAGCTAACTATGGCTACACCTTC. The chain employs TRBV3-1 and TRBJ1-2; weak D call: TRBD1 (6 bases). CDR1 and CDR2 from the germline V gene are LGHDT and YNNKEL (reference sequence). The length of the CDR3 is 15 residues. Trimming stripped 4 bases from V and 0 bases from J, with 12 bases between.

The J gene is TRBJ2-3, the V gene TRBV12-3 or TRBV12-4, with D hard to call. The CDR3 has 18 amino acids. The V gene lost 0 bases and the J gene lost 1 base, with 17 bases spanning the gap. The CDR3 bases are TGTGCCAGCAGTTTAGCCGCCCCCCATCCCGGAGGCACAGATACGCAGTATTTT. Its translation is CASSLAAPHPGGTDTQYF.

This clonotype was recorded at least ten times. This chain uses TRBV20-1 with TRBJ1-1; TRBD1 aligns across 11 bases. Trimming at V came to 6 bases and at J to 2 bases, leaving 5 bases not matched to a gene. The CDR3 sequence is 14 residues long. Germline V gene lookup returns CDR1 DFQATT and CDR2 SNEGSKA (reference sequence). CDR3 bases: TGCAGTGCCGGGACAGGGGGGTTTAACACTGAAGCTTTCTTT. It encodes CSAGTGGFNTEAFF.

The chain recombines TRBV3-1 with TRBJ2-3, with 8 nucleotides matching TRBD2. CDR3 length: 14 amino acids. Germline values: CDR1 LGHDT, CDR2 YNNKEL (reference sequence). V shed 5 bases, J shed 6 bases, and the junction held 7 bases outside the gene matches. The chain's CDR3 is CASSGERERDTQYF. The CDR3, as DNA: TGTGCCAGCAGCGGCGAGCGGGAGAGGGATACGCAGTATTTT.

This clonotype showed up many times. The chain links TRBV2 to TRBJ1-3; D not certain. This CDR3 region has 13 residues. The germline V gene encodes CDR1 SNHLY and CDR2 FYNNEI. V lost 7 bases and J lost 3, with 10 bases in between. The CDR3 DNA sequence: TGTGCCAGCACCCCGGACCATGGAAACACCATATATTTT. Residues: CASTPDHGNTIYF.

This clonotype was observed a handful of times. This rearrangement joins TRBV7-3 to TRBJ2-3; no reliable D call. CDR3 size: 15 residues. Germline-derived CDR1 and CDR2 are SGHTA and FQGTGA. The V and J ends lost 2 bases and 0 bases respectively, with 9 bases between them. The CDR3 loop reads CASSLVSSSTDTQYF. The DNA for the CDR3 is TGTGCCAGCAGCTTAGTCTCATCTAGCACAGATACGCAGTATTTT. The complete variable domain, with remaining parts taken from reference TRBV7-3 and TRBJ2-3, reads GAGVSQTPSNKVTEKGKYVELRCDPISGHTALYWYRQSLGQGPEFLIYFQGTGAADDSGLPNDRFFAVRPEGSVSTLKIQRTERGDSAVYLCASSLVSSSTDTQYFGPGTRLTVL.

In this sample, this clonotype turned up many times. This rearrangement joins TRBV11-3 to TRBJ2-2; TRBD1 matches at 8 bases. J lost 1 base, V lost 0 bases, and 10 bases had no gene match. Germline values: CDR1 SGHNT, CDR2 YENEEA. The CDR3 has 19 residues. As DNA, the CDR3 is TGTGCCAGCAGCTTAGAGGGGGGCTGGGGACAGGTGAACACCGGGGAGCTGTTTTTT. Amino acids: CASSLEGGWGQVNTGELFF. Complete variable domain (other parts from reference TRBV11-3 and TRBJ2-2): EAGVVQSPRYKIIEKKQPVAFWCNPISGHNTLYWYLQNLGQGPELLIRYENEEAVDDSQLPKDRFSAERLKGVDSTLKIQPAELGDSAVYLCASSLEGGWGQVNTGELFFGEGSRLTVL.

This clonotype appeared many times. V and J are TRBV7-3 and TRBJ2-2, with D hard to call. Germline assignment: CDR1 SGHTA and CDR2 FQGTGA. The CDR3 loop spans 13 amino acids. V lost 2 bases and J lost 6, with 7 bases in between. CDR3 residues: CASSLPHAGELFF. CDR3 DNA: TGTGCCAGCAGCTTACCACATGCCGGGGAGCTGTTTTTT.

The chain carries TRBV20-1 and TRBJ2-5, with D unresolved. The V gene's germline CDR1 is DFQATT and CDR2 SNEGSKA (reference sequence). The germline V and J ends were trimmed by 6 bases and 5 bases, with 13 bases remaining between them. This CDR3 has 12 amino acids. The CDR3 nucleotides read TGCAGTGCACCGCTAAGGGTTGAGACCCAGTACTTC. Its protein product is CSAPLRVETQYF.

The V gene is TRBV5-5, the J gene TRBJ1-4, with D hard to call. This CDR3 spans 14 amino acids. The germline CDR1 and CDR2 sequences are SGHKS and YYEKEE (reference sequence). V shed 1 base and J shed 0 bases, with 4 bases lying between them. The CDR3 reads CASSLRATNEKLFF. CDR3 DNA: TGTGCCAGCAGCTTGAGGGCAACTAATGAAAAACTGTTTTTT. Variable domain in full (rest from reference TRBV5-5 and TRBJ1-4): DAGVTQSPTHLIKTRGQQVTLRCSPISGHKSVSWYQQVLGQGPQFIFQYYEKEERGRGNFPDRFSARQFPNYSSELNVNALLLGDSALYLCASSLRATNEKLFFGSGTQLSVL.

This clonotype was observed at least ten times. The chain recombines TRBV5-8 with TRBJ2-1; TRBD2 aligns across 12 bases. The CDR3 totals 17 residues. The germline gives CDR1 SGHTS, CDR2 YDEGEE. The junction had 5 bases not matched to a gene; V was cut back by 0 bases and J by 4 bases. CDR3 amino acids: CASSLVRLAGAYNEQFF. The CDR3 DNA sequence: TGTGCCAGCAGCTTGGTCAGACTAGCGGGAGCTTACAATGAGCAGTTCTTC.

This clonotype was seen at least ten times. This sequence joins TRBV3-1 and TRBJ1-4; D is uncertain. Trimming pared 1 base from V and 7 bases from J, leaving 13 bases between. In germline, CDR1 is LGHDT, CDR2 YNNKEL (reference sequence). The CDR3 runs 15 residues. CDR3 in DNA: TGTGCCAGCAGCCAAGGGCTTGGACTTGCTGAAAAACTGTTTTTT. Translation gives CASSQGLGLAEKLFF.

This clonotype showed up many times. CDR3 region: CASSFRPGPNNSPLHF. In nucleotides, the CDR3 is TGTGCCAGCAGCTTCCGGCCGGGACCGAATAATTCACCCCTCCACTTT. V usage is TRBV7-9 and J usage is TRBJ1-6; perhaps TRBD1 as D (5 bases). The CDR3 is 16 amino acids. Looked up from germline, CDR1 is SEHNR and CDR2 is FQNEAQ (reference sequence). V gave up 3 bases and J gave up 5 bases, with 14 bases separating them.

Here the CDR3 reads CASSSTGPGEQYF. DNA of the CDR3: TGTGCCAGCTCATCCACAGGGCCAGGCGAGCAGTACTTC. The chain carries TRBV18 and TRBJ2-7; tentative D call: TRBD1 (6 bases). The length of the CDR3 is 13 residues. Trimming took off 5 bases at V and 6 bases at J, with 14 bases between the two ends. CDR1 is KGHSH, CDR2 LQKENI, per germline.

This clonotype was recorded many times. The chain employs TRBV28 and TRBJ2-7; D ambiguous. CDR1 is MDHEN, CDR2 SYDVKM, per germline. CDR3 size: 12 residues. CDR3 sequence (DNA): TGTGGCTCGCAATCCCCGGCCTACGAGCAGTACTTC. It codes for CGSQSPAYEQYF.

This clonotype has more than one count but fewer than ten. The rearrangement links TRBV18 to TRBJ2-3, with D uncertain. Germline-derived CDR1 and CDR2 are KGHSH and LQKENI. The V and J ends lost 3 bases and 0 bases respectively, with 7 bases between them. This CDR3 is built from 14 residues. The CDR3 spells CASSPQTSTDTQYF. CDR3 bases: TGTGCCAGCTCACCCCAAACAAGCACAGATACGCAGTATTTT.

This clonotype was observed many times. V is TRBV7-2 and J is TRBJ1-5; 7 bases align to TRBD1. The CDR3 covers 14 residues. Germline trimming cut 3 bases from V and 3 bases from J; bases unmatched to any gene: 2. The germline gives CDR1 SGHTA, CDR2 FQGNSA. The CDR3 protein is CASSLDRSNQPQHF. Here the CDR3 DNA reads TGTGCCAGCAGCTTGGACAGGTCCAATCAGCCCCAGCATTTT.

This clonotype showed up many times. V is TRBV11-2 and J is TRBJ1-2, with D possibly being TRBD1 (5 bases). The V end lost 8 bases, the J end lost 4 bases, and 14 bases lay between the germline ends. CDR3 size: 13 residues. Germline V gene data show CDR1 as SGHAT and CDR2 as FQNNGV. The CDR3 region has the DNA TGTGCCAGCTGGGGGGTGCCCGGCTATGGCTACACCTTC. As protein: CASWGVPGYGYTF.

The chain links TRBV7-9 to TRBJ2-1; D perhaps matches TRBD2 (6 bases). This CDR3 has 15 residues. Trimming shortened V by 3 bases and J by 10 bases, and 19 bases separated the two germline ends. Germline CDR1 reads SEHNR; CDR2 reads FQNEAQ (reference sequence). In DNA, the CDR3 is TGTGCCAGCAGCTTCCGAGCCAGCGGAGGGGAAGAGCAGTTCTTC. Translating it yields CASSFRASGGEEQFF.

A few counts support this clonotype. This may be a read error: a much more frequent sequence differs by one nucleotide. V is TRBV12-3 or TRBV12-4 and J is TRBJ2-1, with 7 positions matching TRBD2. Germline trimming cut 5 bases from V and 9 bases from J; bases unmatched to any gene: 10. The CDR3 sequence is 14 residues long. CDR3 region: CASSLTSEKGEQFF. The CDR3 DNA follows: TGTGCCAGCAGTCTCACTAGCGAGAAGGGTGAGCAGTTCTTC.

This clonotype was recorded many times. The CDR3 DNA reads TGTGCCAGCACCGAAGCGGGGCAGACTAACACTGAAGCTTTCTTT. It specifies CASTEAGQTNTEAFF. The rearrangement uses TRBV28 and TRBJ1-1, with D possibly being TRBD1 (5 bases). V was clipped by 7 bases and J by 2 bases, with 17 bases between them. CDR1 and CDR2 (germline): MDHEN, SYDVKM. CDR3 length equals 15 residues. Full variable domain (rest looked up from reference TRBV28 and TRBJ1-1): DVKVTQSSRYLVKRTGEKVFLECVQDMDHENMFWYRQDPGLGLRLIYFSYDVKMKEKGDIPEGYSVSREKKERFSLILESASTNQTSMYLCASTEAGQTNTEAFFGQGTRLTVV.

Only a few counts were recorded for this clonotype. It may be a read error: a sequence one base away is much more abundant. The rearrangement joins TRBV2 to TRBJ2-5, with 11 bases matching TRBD2. Germline CDR1 reads SNHLY; CDR2 reads FYNNEI. V lost 3 bases and J lost 2; bases outside the gene matches: 11. CDR3 length equals 18 residues. The CDR3 loop reads CASSDLPRSGRAQETQYF. As DNA, the CDR3 is TGTGCCAGCAGTGACCTGCCCCGTAGCGGGAGGGCACAAGAGACCCAGTACTTC.